This TCR beta chain was captured in a study of T cell repertoires in cytomegalovirus infection. Study information: Public TCR beta signatures marked donors with CMV infection and the matching HLA.

This clonotype turned up a few times. Its antigen is not identified. TCRdb independently ran MiXCR on the reads; one entry per CDR3 protein. The sample records approximately 550,000 distinct CDR3 sequences, approximately 15% being singletons. General study points: CMV carriers with the relevant HLA were identified by cumulative public TCR beta family frequency. Predominance within the ex vivo response was attributable to HLA-C-restricted CMV-specific TCR beta clonotypes.

Per germline, CDR1 LNHDA and CDR2 SQIVND (reference sequence). V was pared by 7 bases and J by 2 bases, with 7 bases of the junction left unmatched. There are 14 residues in the CDR3. This chain joins TRBV19 and TRBJ2-5; TRBD1 matches at 7 bases. The sequenced material came from CD8+ T cells from PBMCs. This clonotype was sampled from a human donor in good health (CMV status not recorded). Some clones in this sample may be carry-over from other donors' samples. The CDR3 DNA is TGTGCCAGTATCAGCCGGGACAGTCAAGAGACCCAGTACTTC. Protein: CASISRDSQETQYF.